This T cell receptor (beta chain) came from a study of monozygotic twins with inflammatory bowel disease. Researchers generated cDNA in eight separate reactions per sample. TCRdb derives one entry per CDR3 protein from the 5' RACE reads, leaving out DNA. Its listing shows some 170,000 distinct CDR3 sequences. General study results and limits: TCRbeta inverse Simpson diversity was decreased in IBD patients versus healthy co-twins.

Worth noting for this clonotype: The antigen is not known.

Germline V CDR1 and CDR2: ENHRY, SYGVKD. This CDR3 is 14 amino acids long. The chain combines TRBV10-3 with TRBJ1-1; the D call of TRBD1 rests on TCRdb alone, since no DNA is present to check it. The TCR comes from a human donor with ulcerative colitis or Crohn's disease, or a healthy co-twin of an affected twin (not recorded which). Material for sequencing was blood. The CDR3 here is CAIGSRGSDTEAFF.